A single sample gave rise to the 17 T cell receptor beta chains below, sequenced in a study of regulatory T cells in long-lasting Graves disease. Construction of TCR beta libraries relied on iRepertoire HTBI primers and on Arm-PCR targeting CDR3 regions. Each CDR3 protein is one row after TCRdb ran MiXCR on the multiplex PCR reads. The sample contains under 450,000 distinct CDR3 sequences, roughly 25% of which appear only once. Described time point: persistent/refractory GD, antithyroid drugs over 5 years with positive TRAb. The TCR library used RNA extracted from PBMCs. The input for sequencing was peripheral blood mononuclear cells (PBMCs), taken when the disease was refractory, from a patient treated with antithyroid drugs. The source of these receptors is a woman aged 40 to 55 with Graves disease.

CDR3 DNA sequence: TGTGCCAGCAGTGATGGTGGTAGCAATCAGCCCCAGCATTTT. Translated, it gives CASSDGGSNQPQHF. The chain couples TRBV6-2 or TRBV6-3 to TRBJ1-5, with D hard to call. The CDR3 extends over 14 amino acids. Germline assignment: CDR1 MNHEY and CDR2 SVGEGT. V was shortened by 5 bases and J by 0 bases, with 8 bases between the two germline ends.

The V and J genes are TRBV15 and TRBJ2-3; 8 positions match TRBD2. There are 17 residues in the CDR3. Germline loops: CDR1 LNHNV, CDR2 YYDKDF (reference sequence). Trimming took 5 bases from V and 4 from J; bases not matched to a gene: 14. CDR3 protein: CATSRASTGLGADTQYF. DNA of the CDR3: TGTGCCACCAGCCGAGCCTCGACGGGACTAGGTGCAGATACGCAGTATTTT.

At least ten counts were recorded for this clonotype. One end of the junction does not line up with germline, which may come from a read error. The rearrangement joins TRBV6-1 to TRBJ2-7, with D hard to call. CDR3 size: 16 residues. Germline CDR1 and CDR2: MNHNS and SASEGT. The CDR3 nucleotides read TGTGCCAGCAGAGAAGGCGTCCGGGCAGTCTCCTACGAGCAGTACTTC. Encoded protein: CASREGVRAVSYEQYF.

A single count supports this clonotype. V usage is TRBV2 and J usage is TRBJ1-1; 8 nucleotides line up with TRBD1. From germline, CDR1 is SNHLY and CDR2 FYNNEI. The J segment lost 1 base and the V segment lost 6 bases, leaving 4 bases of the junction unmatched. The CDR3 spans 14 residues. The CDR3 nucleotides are TGTGCCAGCAGAAGGACAGGGTCGAACACTGAAGCTTTCTTT. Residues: CASRRTGSNTEAFF.

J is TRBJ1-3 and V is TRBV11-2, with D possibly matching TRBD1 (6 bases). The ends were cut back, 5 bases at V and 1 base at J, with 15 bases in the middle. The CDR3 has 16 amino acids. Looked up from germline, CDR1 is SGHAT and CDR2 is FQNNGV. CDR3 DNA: TGTGCCAGCAGCACATTTACAGGGTCGTCTGGAAACACCATATATTTT. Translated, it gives CASSTFTGSSGNTIYF.

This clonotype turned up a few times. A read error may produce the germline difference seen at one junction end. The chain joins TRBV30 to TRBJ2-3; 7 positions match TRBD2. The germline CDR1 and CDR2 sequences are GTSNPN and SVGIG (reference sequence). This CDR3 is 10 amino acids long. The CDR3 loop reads CAWWASGFRF. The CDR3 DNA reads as TGTGCCTGGTGGGCTAGCGGATTTCGTTTT. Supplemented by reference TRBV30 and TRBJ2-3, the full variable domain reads SQTIHQWPATLVQPVGSPLSLECTVEGTSNPNLYWYRQAAGRGLQLLFYSVGIGQISSEVPQNLSASRPQDRQFILSSKKLLLSDSGFYLCAWWASGFRFGPGTRLTVL.

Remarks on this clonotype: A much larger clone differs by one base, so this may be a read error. CDR3 in amino acids: CAISALFTWDRGPFYGYTF. The CDR3 nucleotides read TGTGCCATCAGTGCCCTATTTACATGGGACAGGGGGCCCTTCTATGGCTACACCTTC. This chain uses TRBV10-3 with TRBJ1-2; 12 bases match TRBD1. The CDR3 contains 19 residues. The V segment lost 4 bases and the J segment 4 bases; nucleotides outside the gene matches: 16. CDR1 and CDR2 from the germline V gene are ENHRY and SYGVKD.

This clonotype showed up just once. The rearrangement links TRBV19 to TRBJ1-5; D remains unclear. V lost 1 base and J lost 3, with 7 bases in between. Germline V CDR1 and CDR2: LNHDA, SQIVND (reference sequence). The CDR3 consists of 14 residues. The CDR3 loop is CASSIARVNQPQHF. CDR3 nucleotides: TGTGCCAGTAGTATAGCGAGAGTCAATCAGCCCCAGCATTTT.

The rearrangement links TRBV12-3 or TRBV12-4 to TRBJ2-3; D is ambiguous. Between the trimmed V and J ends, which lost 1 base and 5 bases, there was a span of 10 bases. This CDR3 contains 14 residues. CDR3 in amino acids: CASSLDATQDTQYF. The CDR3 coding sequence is TGTGCCAGCAGTTTAGATGCAACTCAAGATACGCAGTATTTT.

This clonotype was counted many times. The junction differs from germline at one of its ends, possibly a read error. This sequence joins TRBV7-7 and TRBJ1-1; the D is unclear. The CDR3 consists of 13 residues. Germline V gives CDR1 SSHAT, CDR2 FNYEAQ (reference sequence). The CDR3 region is CASSLWGAPEAFF. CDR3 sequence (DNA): TGTGCTAGCAGCTTATGGGGTGCCCCTGAAGCTTTCTTT.

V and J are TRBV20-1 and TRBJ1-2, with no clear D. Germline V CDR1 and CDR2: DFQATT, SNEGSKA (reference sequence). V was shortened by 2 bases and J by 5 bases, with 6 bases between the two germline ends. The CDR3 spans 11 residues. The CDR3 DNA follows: TGCAGTGCTAGACCGTTTTATGGCTACACCTTC. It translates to CSARPFYGYTF.

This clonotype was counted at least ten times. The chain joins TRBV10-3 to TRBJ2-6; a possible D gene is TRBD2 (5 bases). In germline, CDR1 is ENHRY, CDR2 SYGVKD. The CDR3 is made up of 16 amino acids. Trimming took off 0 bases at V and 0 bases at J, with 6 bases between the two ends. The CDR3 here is CAISESEGSGANVLTF. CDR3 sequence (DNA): TGTGCCATCAGTGAGTCAGAGGGCTCTGGGGCCAACGTCCTGACTTTC.

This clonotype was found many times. As DNA, the CDR3 is TGTGCCAGCAGTTTACACCCAAGGGTAACTCGGGAGCAGTACTTC. This codes for CASSLHPRVTREQYF. The J gene is TRBJ2-7, the V gene TRBV28; D uncertain. CDR3 size: 15 residues. Trimming shortened V by 2 bases and J by 7 bases, and 18 bases separated the two germline ends. In germline, CDR1 is MDHEN, CDR2 SYDVKM.

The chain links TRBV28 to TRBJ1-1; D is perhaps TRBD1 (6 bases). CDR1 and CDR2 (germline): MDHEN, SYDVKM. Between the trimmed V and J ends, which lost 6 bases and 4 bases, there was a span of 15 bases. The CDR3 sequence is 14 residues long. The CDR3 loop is CASSLGGRGTEAFF. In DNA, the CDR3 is TGTGCCAGCAGCCTTGGGGGCAGGGGCACTGAAGCTTTCTTT.

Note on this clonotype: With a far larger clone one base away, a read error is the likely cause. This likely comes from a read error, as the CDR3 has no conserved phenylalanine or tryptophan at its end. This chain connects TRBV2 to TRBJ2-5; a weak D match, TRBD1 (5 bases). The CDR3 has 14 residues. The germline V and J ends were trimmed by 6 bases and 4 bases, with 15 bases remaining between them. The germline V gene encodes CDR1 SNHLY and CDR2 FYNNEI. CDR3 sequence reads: CASSFRQLGETQYS. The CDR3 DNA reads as TGTGCCAGCAGCTTCCGACAGCTGGGAGAGACCCAGTACTCC.

The CDR3 DNA reads as TGTGCCAGCAGCCTGCCTAGCGCTTTCACAGATACGCAGTATTTT. Translated, it gives CASSLPSAFTDTQYF. The chain is built from TRBV3-1 and TRBJ2-3; D perhaps matches TRBD2 (6 bases). The CDR3 runs 15 residues. V lost 4 bases and J 2 bases, leaving 13 bases between the germline ends. CDR1 LGHDT and CDR2 YNNKEL come from the germline V gene (reference sequence).

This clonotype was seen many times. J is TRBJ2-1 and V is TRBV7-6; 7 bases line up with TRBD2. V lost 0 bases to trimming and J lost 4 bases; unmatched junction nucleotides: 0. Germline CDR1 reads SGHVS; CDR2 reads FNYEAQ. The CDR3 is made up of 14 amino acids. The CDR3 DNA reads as TGTGCCAGCAGCTTAGCGGGAGGGTACAATGAGCAGTTCTTC. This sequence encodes CASSLAGGYNEQFF.